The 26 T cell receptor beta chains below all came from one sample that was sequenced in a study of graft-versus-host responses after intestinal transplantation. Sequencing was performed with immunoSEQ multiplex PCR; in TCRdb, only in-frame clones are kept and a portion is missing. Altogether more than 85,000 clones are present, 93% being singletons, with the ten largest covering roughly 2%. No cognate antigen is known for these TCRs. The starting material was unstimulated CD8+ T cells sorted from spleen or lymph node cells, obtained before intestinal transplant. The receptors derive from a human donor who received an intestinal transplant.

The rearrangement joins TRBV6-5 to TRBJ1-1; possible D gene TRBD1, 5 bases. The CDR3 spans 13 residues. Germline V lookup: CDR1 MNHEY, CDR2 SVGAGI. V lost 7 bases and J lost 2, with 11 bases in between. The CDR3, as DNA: TGTGCCAGCAATATTCAGGGTAACACTGAAGCTTTCTTT. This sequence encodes CASNIQGNTEAFF.

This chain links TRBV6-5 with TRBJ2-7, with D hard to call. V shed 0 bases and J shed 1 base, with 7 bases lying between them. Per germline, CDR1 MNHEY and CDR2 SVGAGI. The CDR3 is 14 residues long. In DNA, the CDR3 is TGTGCCAGCAGTTACTCGGGCCGATCCTACGAGCAGTACTTC. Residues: CASSYSGRSYEQYF.

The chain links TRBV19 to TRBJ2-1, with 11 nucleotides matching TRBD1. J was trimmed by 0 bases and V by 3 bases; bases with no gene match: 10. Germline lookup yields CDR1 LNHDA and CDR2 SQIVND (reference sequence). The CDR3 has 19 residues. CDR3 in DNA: TGTGCCAGTAGTATGCCCCGGACAGGGGGCCCTAGCTCCTACAATGAGCAGTTCTTC. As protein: CASSMPRTGGPSSYNEQFF.

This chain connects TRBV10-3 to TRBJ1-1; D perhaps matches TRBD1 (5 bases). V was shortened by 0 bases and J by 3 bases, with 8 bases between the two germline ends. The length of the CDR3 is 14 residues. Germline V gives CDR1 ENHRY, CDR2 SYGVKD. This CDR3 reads CAISESGGDTEAFF. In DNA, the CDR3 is TGTGCCATCAGTGAGTCGGGAGGGGACACTGAAGCTTTCTTT.

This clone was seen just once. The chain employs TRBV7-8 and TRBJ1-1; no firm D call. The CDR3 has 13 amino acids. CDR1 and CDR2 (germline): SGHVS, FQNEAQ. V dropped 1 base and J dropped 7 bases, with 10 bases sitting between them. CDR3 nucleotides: TGTGCCAGCAGCTTAGGTTCCCAGTATGAAGCTTTCTTT. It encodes CASSLGSQYEAFF.

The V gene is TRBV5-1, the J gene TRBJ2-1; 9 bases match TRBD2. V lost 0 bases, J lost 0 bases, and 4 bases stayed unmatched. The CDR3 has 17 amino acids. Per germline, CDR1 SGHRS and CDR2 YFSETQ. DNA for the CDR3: TGCGCCAGCAGCTTGGAGACTAGCGGCGGCTCCTACAATGAGCAGTTCTTC. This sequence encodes CASSLETSGGSYNEQFF.

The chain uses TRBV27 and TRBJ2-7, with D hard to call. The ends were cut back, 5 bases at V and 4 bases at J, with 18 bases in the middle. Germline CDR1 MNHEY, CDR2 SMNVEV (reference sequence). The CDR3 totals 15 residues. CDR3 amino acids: CASSPRLETGYEQYF. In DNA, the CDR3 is TGTGCCAGCAGTCCCCGATTGGAGACTGGTTACGAGCAGTACTTC.

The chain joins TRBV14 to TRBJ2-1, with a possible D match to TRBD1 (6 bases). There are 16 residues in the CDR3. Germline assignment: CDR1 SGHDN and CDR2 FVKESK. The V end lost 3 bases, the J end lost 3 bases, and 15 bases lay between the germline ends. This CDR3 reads CASSHQGQTFYNEQFF. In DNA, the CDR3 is TGTGCCAGCAGCCACCAAGGACAGACTTTCTACAATGAGCAGTTCTTC.

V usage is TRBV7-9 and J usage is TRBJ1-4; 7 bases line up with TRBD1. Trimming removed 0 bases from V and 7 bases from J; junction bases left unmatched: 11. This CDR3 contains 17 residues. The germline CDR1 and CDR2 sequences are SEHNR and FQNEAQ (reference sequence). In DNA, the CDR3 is TGTGCCAGCAGCTTAGCTTCTCGACAGGGAGAGGGTGAAAAACTGTTTTTT. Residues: CASSLASRQGEGEKLFF.

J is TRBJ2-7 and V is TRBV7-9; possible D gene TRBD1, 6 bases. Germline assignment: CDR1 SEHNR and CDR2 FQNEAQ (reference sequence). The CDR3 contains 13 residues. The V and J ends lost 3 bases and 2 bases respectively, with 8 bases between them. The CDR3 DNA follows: TGTGCCAGCAGCTTTCCAGGGGCCTACGAGCAGTACTTC. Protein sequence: CASSFPGAYEQYF.

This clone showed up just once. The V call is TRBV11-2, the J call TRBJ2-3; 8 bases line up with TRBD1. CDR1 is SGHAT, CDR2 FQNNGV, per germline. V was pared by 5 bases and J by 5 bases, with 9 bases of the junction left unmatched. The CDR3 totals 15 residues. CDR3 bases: TGTGCCAGCAGCCCAGGGGGCGGGGCAGGAGATACGCAGTATTTT. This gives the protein CASSPGGGAGDTQYF. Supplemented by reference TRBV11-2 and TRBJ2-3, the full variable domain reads EAGVAQSPRYKIIEKRQSVAFWCNPISGHATLYWYQQILGQGPKLLIQFQNNGVVDDSQLPKDRFSAERLKGVDSTLKIQPAKLEDSAVYLCASSPGGGAGDTQYFGPGTRLTVL.

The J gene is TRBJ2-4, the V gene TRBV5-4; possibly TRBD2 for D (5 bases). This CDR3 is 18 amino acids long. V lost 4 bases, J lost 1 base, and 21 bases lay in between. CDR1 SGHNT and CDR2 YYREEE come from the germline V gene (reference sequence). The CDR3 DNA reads TGTGCCAGCAGCCACCGGGGTCCCACTAGTCGTGCCAAAAACATTCAGTACTTC. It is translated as CASSHRGPTSRAKNIQYF.

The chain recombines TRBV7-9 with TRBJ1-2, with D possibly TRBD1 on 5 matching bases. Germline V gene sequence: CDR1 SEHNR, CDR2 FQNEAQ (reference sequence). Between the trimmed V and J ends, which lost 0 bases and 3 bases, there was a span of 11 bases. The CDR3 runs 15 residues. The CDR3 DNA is TGTGCCAGCAGCTTAGCGGGCAGGGCAGACTATGGCTACACCTTC. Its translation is CASSLAGRADYGYTF.

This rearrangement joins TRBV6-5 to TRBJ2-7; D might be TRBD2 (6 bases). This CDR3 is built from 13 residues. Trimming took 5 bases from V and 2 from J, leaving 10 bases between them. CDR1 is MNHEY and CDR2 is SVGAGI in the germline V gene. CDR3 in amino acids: CASSEWGAYEQYF. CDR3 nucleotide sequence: TGTGCCAGCAGTGAATGGGGGGCCTACGAGCAGTACTTC.

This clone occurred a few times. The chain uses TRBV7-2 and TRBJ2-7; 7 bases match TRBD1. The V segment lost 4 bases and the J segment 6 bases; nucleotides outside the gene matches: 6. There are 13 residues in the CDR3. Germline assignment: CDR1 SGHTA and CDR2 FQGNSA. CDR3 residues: CASSSGQSFEQYF. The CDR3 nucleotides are TGTGCCAGCAGCTCGGGACAGTCGTTCGAGCAGTACTTC.

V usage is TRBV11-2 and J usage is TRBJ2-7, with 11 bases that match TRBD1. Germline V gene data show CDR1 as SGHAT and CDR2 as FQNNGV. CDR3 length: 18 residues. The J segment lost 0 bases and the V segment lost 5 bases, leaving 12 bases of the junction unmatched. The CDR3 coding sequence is TGTGCCAGCAGCCCACGACTGGACAGGGGGCCTCACTCCTACGAGCAGTACTTC. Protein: CASSPRLDRGPHSYEQYF.

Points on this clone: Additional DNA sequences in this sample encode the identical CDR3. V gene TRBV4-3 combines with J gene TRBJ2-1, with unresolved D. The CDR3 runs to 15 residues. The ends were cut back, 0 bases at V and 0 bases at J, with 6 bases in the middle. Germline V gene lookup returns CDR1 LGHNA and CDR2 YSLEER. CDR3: CASSQDRSSYNEQFF. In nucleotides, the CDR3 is TGCGCCAGCAGCCAAGACCGTAGCTCCTACAATGAGCAGTTCTTC.

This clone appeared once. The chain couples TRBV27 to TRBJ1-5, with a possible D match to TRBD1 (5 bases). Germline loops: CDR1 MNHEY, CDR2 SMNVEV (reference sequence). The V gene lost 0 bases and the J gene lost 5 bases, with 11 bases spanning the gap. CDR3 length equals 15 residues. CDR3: CASSLSAGRDQPQHF. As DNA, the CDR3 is TGTGCCAGCAGTTTATCCGCAGGGAGGGATCAGCCCCAGCATTTT.

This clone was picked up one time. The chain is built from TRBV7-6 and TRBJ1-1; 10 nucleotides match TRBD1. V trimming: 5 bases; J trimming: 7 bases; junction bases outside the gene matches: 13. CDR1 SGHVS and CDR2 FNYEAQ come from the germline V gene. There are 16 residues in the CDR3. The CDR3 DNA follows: TGTGCCAGCAGCGGGGGGGACAGGGGAGGGGGAGGTGAAGCTTTCTTT. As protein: CASSGGDRGGGGEAFF.

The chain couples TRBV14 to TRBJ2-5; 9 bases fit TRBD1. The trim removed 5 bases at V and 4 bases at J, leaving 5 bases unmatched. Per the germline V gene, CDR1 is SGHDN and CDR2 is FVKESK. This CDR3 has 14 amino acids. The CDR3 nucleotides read TGTGCCAGCAGCATGACAGGGGGTATAGAGACCCAGTACTTC. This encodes CASSMTGGIETQYF. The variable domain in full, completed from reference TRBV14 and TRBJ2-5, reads EAGVTQFPSHSVIEKGQTVTLRCDPISGHDNLYWYRRVMGKEIKFLLHFVKESKQDESGMPNNRFLAERTGGTYSTLKVQPAELEDSGVYFCASSMTGGIETQYFGPGTRLLVL.

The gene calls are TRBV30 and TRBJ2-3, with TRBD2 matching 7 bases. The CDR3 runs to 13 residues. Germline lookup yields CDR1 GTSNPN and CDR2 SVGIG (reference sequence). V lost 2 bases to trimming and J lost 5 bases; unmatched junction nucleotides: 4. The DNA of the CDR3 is TGTGCCTGGAGTTCTGGGGGGGGAGATACGCAGTATTTT. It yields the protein CAWSSGGGDTQYF. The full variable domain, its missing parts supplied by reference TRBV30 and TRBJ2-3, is SQTIHQWPATLVQPVGSPLSLECTVEGTSNPNLYWYRQAAGRGLQLLFYSVGIGQISSEVPQNLSASRPQDRQFILSSKKLLLSDSGFYLCAWSSGGGDTQYFGPGTRLTVL.

The CDR3 here is CASSPGAGTGELFF. The DNA of the CDR3 is TGTGCCAGCAGTCCAGGGGCGGGCACCGGGGAGCTGTTTTTT. The rearrangement joins TRBV27 to TRBJ2-2, with a tentative D call TRBD1 (6 bases). Trimming cost V 5 bases and J 4 bases, with 11 bases left between them. The CDR3 contains 14 residues. The V gene's germline CDR1 is MNHEY and CDR2 SMNVEV (reference sequence).

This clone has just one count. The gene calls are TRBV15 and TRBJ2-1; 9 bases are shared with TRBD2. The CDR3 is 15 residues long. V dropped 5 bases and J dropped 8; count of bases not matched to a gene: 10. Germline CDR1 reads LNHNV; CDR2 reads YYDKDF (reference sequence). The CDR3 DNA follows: TGTGCCACCAGCGCCTCGGCGGGGGGGATCCATGAGCAGTTCTTC. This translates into CATSASAGGIHEQFF.

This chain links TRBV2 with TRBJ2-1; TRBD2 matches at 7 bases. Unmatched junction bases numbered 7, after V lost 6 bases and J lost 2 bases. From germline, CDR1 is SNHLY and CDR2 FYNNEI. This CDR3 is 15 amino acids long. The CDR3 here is CASSPFGGAYNEQFF. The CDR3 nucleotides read TGTGCCAGCAGCCCTTTTGGGGGGGCCTACAATGAGCAGTTCTTC.

CDR3 sequence reads: CASSPAGIDYNEQFF. CDR3 bases: TGCGCCAGCAGCCCAGCGGGGATAGACTACAATGAGCAGTTCTTC. The chain uses TRBV4-3 and TRBJ2-1, with TRBD2 matching over 7 bases. The V segment lost 4 bases and the J segment 3 bases; nucleotides outside the gene matches: 6. The CDR3 runs to 15 residues. Germline V gene data show CDR1 as LGHNA and CDR2 as YSLEER.

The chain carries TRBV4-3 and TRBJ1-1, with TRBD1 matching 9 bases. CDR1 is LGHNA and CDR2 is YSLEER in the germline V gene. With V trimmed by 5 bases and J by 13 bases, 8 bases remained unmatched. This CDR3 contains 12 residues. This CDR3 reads CASSTPPGQGFF. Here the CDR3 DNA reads TGCGCCAGCAGCACTCCTCCGGGACAGGGTTTCTTT.